Listed here are 23 T cell receptor beta chains from one sample, sequenced in a study of post-analysis software for immune sequencing data. Unique molecular identifiers tagged the TCR beta cDNA libraries. Each CDR3 protein gets one entry after TCRdb re-called the PCR reads with MiXCR. The table includes some 700,000 distinct CDR3 sequences, approximately 60% detected once. These receptors lack a known antigen. Study-wide findings and caveats: With TRBV5-6, TRBV5-1 and TRBV20-1 included, a handful of TRBV segments were more frequent in patients than in controls.

Sequenced sample: blood. Receptor source: a girl aged 2-10 years with multiple sclerosis.

The CDR3 sequence: CSAGRGETQYF. CDR3 DNA sequence: TGCAGTGCTGGTCGGGGGGAGACCCAGTACTTC. The gene calls are TRBV20-1 and TRBJ2-5; tentatively, D is TRBD2 (6 bases). This CDR3 contains 11 residues. Per the germline V gene, CDR1 is DFQATT and CDR2 is SNEGSKA (reference sequence). The germline V and J ends were trimmed by 5 bases and 5 bases, with 9 bases remaining between them.

This sequence joins TRBV11-2 and TRBJ2-3; D is possibly TRBD1 (6 bases). The CDR3 runs to 16 residues. V was trimmed by 6 bases and J by 3 bases, leaving 19 bases between them. Per the germline V gene, CDR1 is SGHAT and CDR2 is FQNNGV. For the CDR3, the DNA is TGTGCCAGCAGACTCGCCGGGACATGGACAACAGATACGCAGTATTTT. Translated: CASRLAGTWTTDTQYF.

The chain is built from TRBV10-3 and TRBJ1-2, with D perhaps TRBD1 (6 bases). The V gene lost 6 bases and the J gene lost 7 bases, with 15 bases spanning the gap. CDR1 and CDR2 (germline): ENHRY, SYGVKD. The CDR3 sequence is 13 residues long. CDR3 nucleotides: TGTGCCATCAGCTACGGGACATCCGGTGGCTACACCTTC. Residues: CAISYGTSGGYTF.

The V and J genes are TRBV9 and TRBJ2-5; TRBD2 might be the D (8 bases). V was cut by 0 bases and J by 5 bases, with 17 bases left in between. The germline V gene has CDR1 SGDLS and CDR2 YYNGEE. The CDR3 has 16 amino acids. The CDR3 loop reads CASSVGGGGGRETQYF. CDR3 coding DNA: TGTGCCAGCAGCGTAGGTGGAGGGGGCGGGAGGGAGACCCAGTACTTC.

The genes are TRBV4-2 and TRBJ2-1, with TRBD2 as a possible D gene (6 bases). Germline V gives CDR1 LGHNA, CDR2 YNFKEQ. Between the trimmed V and J ends, which lost 2 bases and 13 bases, there was a span of 30 bases. This CDR3 spans 18 amino acids. For the CDR3, the DNA is TGTGCCAGCAGCCAATTCGAACCGGAGGGCAGTATCAGGGATGGTCAGTTCTTC. Encoded protein: CASSQFEPEGSIRDGQFF.

V is TRBV7-9 and J is TRBJ1-5, with TRBD1 identical over 9 bases. This CDR3 contains 16 residues. Germline trimming cut 5 bases from V and 2 bases from J; bases unmatched to any gene: 7. Germline V CDR1 and CDR2: SEHNR, FQNEAQ (reference sequence). This CDR3 reads CASSGGTGFGNQPQHF. CDR3 coding DNA: TGTGCCAGCAGCGGAGGGACAGGGTTCGGCAATCAGCCCCAGCATTTT.

As regards this clonotype: One end of the junction is discordant with germline, which a read error may explain. V gene TRBV5-5 combines with J gene TRBJ2-3, with no clear D. The CDR3 is made up of 15 amino acids. Germline CDR1 is SGHKS and CDR2 is YYEKEE (reference sequence). In DNA form, the CDR3 reads TGTGCCAGCAGCTCGTGGATGGCCTACACGGATATGCAGTATTTT. Encoded protein: CASSSWMAYTDMQYF.

The chain employs TRBV20-1 and TRBJ2-1; D unresolved. The germline gives CDR1 DFQATT, CDR2 SNEGSKA (reference sequence). V shed 3 bases and J shed 13 bases, with 10 bases lying between them. CDR3 length equals 10 residues. The CDR3 nucleotides read TGCAGTGCTAGGGAAGTGTACCAGTTCTTC. Protein sequence: CSAREVYQFF.

This clonotype was seen a few times. The chain carries TRBV4-1 and TRBJ2-1, with D perhaps matching TRBD2 (6 bases). The length of the CDR3 is 16 residues. Germline CDR1 is MGHRA and CDR2 is YSYEKL. Trimming stripped 1 base from V and 5 bases from J, with 15 bases between. CDR3 loop: CASSQVGGLNHNEQFF. CDR3 bases: TGCGCCAGCAGCCAAGTCGGGGGACTCAACCACAATGAGCAGTTCTTC.

There are a few counts of this clonotype. The chain joins TRBV5-1 to TRBJ2-1, with D possibly being TRBD1 (6 bases). The germline gives CDR1 SGHRS, CDR2 YFSETQ. The CDR3 sequence is 13 residues long. The germline V and J ends were trimmed by 3 bases and 5 bases, with 9 bases remaining between them. CDR3 in amino acids: CASSSRQDNEQFF. The CDR3 nucleotides are TGCGCCAGCAGCTCCCGACAGGACAATGAGCAGTTCTTC.

The CDR3, as DNA: TGTGCCAGCAGTCTTTCTGACAGCCTCTATGGCTACACCTTC. The encoded protein is CASSLSDSLYGYTF. The chain couples TRBV6-1 to TRBJ1-2; tentatively, D is TRBD1 (5 bases). V gave up 5 bases and J gave up 4 bases, with 14 bases separating them. Germline V lookup: CDR1 MNHNS, CDR2 SASEGT. The CDR3 is made up of 14 amino acids.

The chain carries TRBV20-1 and TRBJ2-1; D remains unclear. Germline CDR1 and CDR2: DFQATT and SNEGSKA (reference sequence). V was cut by 2 bases and J by 4 bases, with 12 bases left in between. CDR3 length: 14 amino acids. As DNA, the CDR3 is TGCAGTGCTAGAAAGTTAGCAGAGTACAATGAGCAGTTCTTC. Its protein is CSARKLAEYNEQFF.

The chain combines TRBV28 with TRBJ2-5; no definite D call. This CDR3 has 14 amino acids. The germline V gene encodes CDR1 MDHEN and CDR2 SYDVKM. V was clipped by 1 base and J by 2 bases, with 8 bases between them. The CDR3 region is CASSLLQVQETQYF. CDR3 sequence (DNA): TGTGCCAGCAGTTTATTGCAGGTACAAGAGACCCAGTACTTC.

The chain couples TRBV20-1 to TRBJ2-3; 8 bases agree with TRBD2. Trimming cost V 1 base and J 7 bases; bases outside gene matches: 7. This CDR3 spans 14 amino acids. The germline CDR1 and CDR2 sequences are DFQATT and SNEGSKA (reference sequence). CDR3 DNA sequence: TGCAGTGCTAGAGTAGCGGGAACGACAAATACGCAGTATTTT. It translates to CSARVAGTTNTQYF.

J is TRBJ2-2 and V is TRBV29-1; D ambiguous. The CDR3 is 12 amino acids. Germline V CDR1 and CDR2: SQVTM, ANQGSEA. V shed 6 bases and J shed 5 bases, with 10 bases lying between them. Written as DNA, the CDR3 is TGCAGCGTATCCTGGGGAACCGGGGAGCTGTTTTTT. Its protein is CSVSWGTGELFF.

This chain joins TRBV10-3 and TRBJ2-5; a weak D match, TRBD2 (5 bases). The CDR3 contains 15 residues. Looked up from germline, CDR1 is ENHRY and CDR2 is SYGVKD. V was clipped by 2 bases and J by 4 bases, with 14 bases between them. The CDR3 DNA is TGTGCCATCAGTGAGAAACCGGGATTGGTAGAGACCCAGTACTTC. It yields the protein CAISEKPGLVETQYF.

This chain joins TRBV7-8 and TRBJ2-1; TRBD2 aligns across 8 bases. V lost 0 bases and J lost 4; bases outside the gene matches: 8. Germline values: CDR1 SGHVS, CDR2 FQNEAQ. This CDR3 has 17 residues. The CDR3: CASSLATVAGLYNEQFF. DNA for the CDR3: TGTGCCAGCAGCTTAGCGACGGTAGCGGGGCTTTACAATGAGCAGTTCTTC.

The genes are TRBV5-1 and TRBJ2-6; tentative D call: TRBD1 (6 bases). The V end was cut by 4 bases, the J end by 0 bases, with 14 bases between. The germline V gene encodes CDR1 SGHRS and CDR2 YFSETQ. The CDR3 is 17 residues long. The CDR3 bases are TGCGCCAGCAGCGCCGGACAGCTCCTCTCTGGGGCCAACGTCCTGACTTTC. Translation gives CASSAGQLLSGANVLTF. Full variable domain (remainder filled in from reference TRBV5-1 and TRBJ2-6): KAGVTQTPRYLIKTRGQQVTLSCSPISGHRSVSWYQQTPGQGLQFLFEYFSETQRNKGNFPGRFSGRQFSNSRSEMNVSTLELGDSALYLCASSAGQLLSGANVLTFGAGSRLTVL.

The genes are TRBV28 and TRBJ2-3; 8 positions agree with TRBD2. V trimming: 10 bases; J trimming: 2 bases; junction bases outside the gene matches: 8. The germline CDR1 and CDR2 sequences are MDHEN and SYDVKM. The CDR3 extends over 14 amino acids. Here the CDR3 reads CAIGGGPYTDTQYF. The CDR3 DNA reads as TGTGCCATCGGGGGGGGGCCTTACACAGATACGCAGTATTTT. Using reference TRBV28 and TRBJ2-3 for the parts outside the CDR3, the full variable domain is DVKVTQSSRYLVKRTGEKVFLECVQDMDHENMFWYRQDPGLGLRLIYFSYDVKMKEKGDIPEGYSVSREKKERFSLILESASTNQTSMYLCAIGGGPYTDTQYFGPGTRLTVL.

The CDR3 coding sequence is TGTGCCAGCAGCCCCCCCGGTAGCGGGAGTTCGCGTGAGCAGTTCTTC. It is translated as CASSPPGSGSSREQFF. This chain links TRBV13 with TRBJ2-1; 9 bases are a match to TRBD2. The CDR3 sequence is 16 residues long. CDR1 and CDR2 from the germline V gene are PRHDT and FYEKMQ (reference sequence). The J segment lost 9 bases and the V segment lost 5 bases, leaving 14 bases of the junction unmatched.

This chain connects TRBV7-9 to TRBJ1-5; TRBD1 matches 9 bases. CDR3 size: 18 residues. J lost 2 bases, V lost 0 bases, and 8 bases had no gene match. CDR1 is SEHNR and CDR2 is FQNEAQ in the germline V gene (reference sequence). For the CDR3, the DNA is TGTGCCAGCAGCTTAGCGAGACAGGGGGTGCGGGGCAATCAGCCCCAGCATTTT. Translating gives CASSLARQGVRGNQPQHF.

In the case of this clonotype: A junction end diverges from the germline sequence, so it may reflect a read error. The chain has TRBV5-1 and TRBJ2-5; perhaps TRBD1 as D (5 bases). The CDR3 covers 15 residues. The germline V gene encodes CDR1 SGHRS and CDR2 YFSETQ. The CDR3 region has the DNA TGCGCCAGCAGCTTGGCGACAGCGATCCAAGGGACCCAGTACTTC. Translating it yields CASSLATAIQGTQYF.

This chain connects TRBV7-6 to TRBJ2-2, with 9 positions matching TRBD1. Germline CDR1 is SGHVS and CDR2 is FNYEAQ. The CDR3 is 13 amino acids. V lost 8 bases and J lost 6; bases outside the gene matches: 4. The CDR3 DNA follows: TGTGCCAGCGGACAGGGGTGTCCCGGGGAGCTGTTTTTT. Its protein is CASGQGCPGELFF.